One sample yielded the 20 T cell receptor beta chains listed below, sequenced in a study of T cell responses to AZD1222 COVID-19 vaccine. TCRdb's table, derived via immunoSEQ multiplex PCR, lists solely in-frame clones and lacks some. There are more than 95,000 clones in the sample; 90% occur only once, and 4% to 5.5% lies in the top ten. The sample in question was peripheral blood, obtained on day 0 of MenACWY control vaccination. The receptors here all came from an adult in good health.

The chain uses TRBV6-1 and TRBJ2-7, with D possibly TRBD2 on 6 matching bases. Germline lookup yields CDR1 MNHNS and CDR2 SASEGT. This CDR3 is 16 amino acids long. The V end lost 1 base, the J end lost 2 bases, and 15 bases lay between the germline ends. This CDR3 reads CASSEGGLTYPYEQYF. As DNA, the CDR3 is TGTGCCAGCAGTGAAGGGGGACTGACCTACCCCTACGAGCAGTACTTC.

The rearrangement joins TRBV21-1 to TRBJ2-5; the DNA was not used to check the table's D call, TRBD2. TRBV21-1 is a documented pseudogene. The length of the CDR3 is 12 residues. In DNA form, the CDR3 reads TGTGCCAGCAGCAAAGAGCCAAAGACCCAGTACTTC. It codes for CASSKEPKTQYF.

The rearrangement links TRBV3-1 (or the pseudogene TRBV3-2) to TRBJ1-4; TRBD1 might be the D (5 bases). CDR1 and CDR2 from the germline V gene are LGHDT and YNNKEL (reference sequence). This CDR3 contains 14 residues. V was trimmed by 3 bases and J by 3 bases, leaving 8 bases between them. The CDR3 coding sequence is TGTGCCAGCAGCCAGACAGCATCTAATGAAAAACTGTTTTTT. Translation gives CASSQTASNEKLFF.

The chain recombines TRBV27 with TRBJ1-5; D may be TRBD1 (5 bases). Trimming shortened V by 0 bases and J by 3 bases, and 12 bases separated the two germline ends. CDR3 length: 16 residues. Germline CDR1 reads MNHEY; CDR2 reads SMNVEV (reference sequence). CDR3 residues: CASSLSWGGDNQPQHF. CDR3 coding DNA: TGTGCCAGCAGTTTATCGTGGGGGGGGGACAATCAGCCCCAGCATTTT.

CDR3 sequence (DNA): TGCGCCAGCAGCTTAATGGGGAACACTGAAGCTTTCTTT. It yields the protein CASSLMGNTEAFF. The V call is TRBV5-1, the J call TRBJ1-1; D is uncertain. Looked up from germline, CDR1 is SGHRS and CDR2 is YFSETQ. V lost 2 bases to trimming and J lost 1 base, with 6 bases between them. The CDR3 totals 13 residues. Looking up the rest from reference TRBV5-1 and TRBJ1-1 gives the full variable domain: KAGVTQTPRYLIKTRGQQVTLSCSPISGHRSVSWYQQTPGQGLQFLFEYFSETQRNKGNFPGRFSGRQFSNSRSEMNVSTLELGDSALYLCASSLMGNTEAFFGQGTRLTVV.

The rearrangement uses TRBV19 and TRBJ1-5; D gene unclear. The CDR3 has 14 amino acids. From germline, CDR1 is LNHDA and CDR2 SQIVND (reference sequence). The V end was cut by 4 bases, the J end by 0 bases, with 7 bases between. The CDR3 sequence: CASSRTNSNQPQHF. CDR3 sequence (DNA): TGTGCCAGTAGTAGAACAAATAGCAATCAGCCCCAGCATTTT.

The chain couples TRBV7-9 to TRBJ1-4, with D unresolved. The ends were cut back, 5 bases at V and 2 bases at J, with 12 bases in the middle. Germline V gives CDR1 SEHNR, CDR2 FQNEAQ (reference sequence). The CDR3 has 15 amino acids. This chain's CDR3 is CASSTRSPTNEKLFF. The CDR3 region has the DNA TGTGCCAGCAGCACGCGGTCTCCCACTAATGAAAAACTGTTTTTT. The entire variable domain, with the rest obtained from reference TRBV7-9 and TRBJ1-4, is as follows: DTGVSQNPRHKITKRGQNVTFRCDPISEHNRLYWYRQTLGQGPEFLTYFQNEAQLEKSRLLSDRFSAERPKGSFSTLEIQRTEQGDSAMYLCASSTRSPTNEKLFFGSGTQLSVL.

The CDR3 loop is CASSLRGVNTEAFF. Written as DNA, the CDR3 is TGTGCCAGCAGCTTAAGGGGGGTTAACACTGAAGCTTTCTTT. This chain links TRBV13 with TRBJ1-1; D is perhaps TRBD1 (6 bases). V was shortened by 2 bases and J by 2 bases, with 9 bases between the two germline ends. The CDR3 is 14 amino acids. Germline loops: CDR1 PRHDT, CDR2 FYEKMQ (reference sequence).

This chain uses TRBV20-1 with TRBJ2-1; no firm D call. This CDR3 has 11 amino acids. V lost 8 bases and J lost 9, with 14 bases in between. The germline V gene encodes CDR1 DFQATT and CDR2 SNEGSKA (reference sequence). The DNA of the CDR3 is TGCAGTAGGCTCATCCAGAGTGAGCAGTTCTTC. Translated: CSRLIQSEQFF.

The CDR3 DNA reads as TGTGCCAGCAGCTTAGATCCAGAAGAGACCCAGTACTTC. Amino acid sequence: CASSLDPEETQYF. This chain joins TRBV7-8 and TRBJ2-5, with no clear D. This CDR3 has 13 residues. The V end lost 1 base, the J end lost 3 bases, and 6 bases lay between the germline ends. Germline CDR1 reads SGHVS; CDR2 reads FQNEAQ.

The chain has TRBV18 and TRBJ1-6; TRBD1 aligns across 8 bases. CDR3 length: 14 amino acids. The germline V gene has CDR1 KGHSH and CDR2 LQKENI. After removal of 3 bases from V and 10 bases from J, the junction contained 5 bases not matched to a gene. The CDR3 is CASSPDRVGSPLHF. Here the CDR3 DNA reads TGTGCCAGCTCACCGGACAGGGTCGGATCACCCCTCCACTTT.

This sequence joins TRBV30 and TRBJ2-7; D is unclear. Looked up from germline, CDR1 is GTSNPN and CDR2 is SVGIG (reference sequence). The CDR3 runs to 11 residues. The germline V and J ends were trimmed by 4 bases and 2 bases, with 6 bases remaining between them. CDR3 in DNA: TGTGCCTGGAAACGAGCCTACGAGCAGTACTTC. This codes for CAWKRAYEQYF.

V gene TRBV18 combines with J gene TRBJ2-1; 10 bases are a match to TRBD2. The CDR3 consists of 17 residues. The V gene's germline CDR1 is KGHSH and CDR2 LQKENI. Trimming took 3 bases from V and 5 from J; bases not matched to a gene: 10. The CDR3 spells CASSPRASGSPHNEQFF. The CDR3 DNA reads TGTGCCAGCTCACCCCGAGCTAGCGGGAGCCCCCACAATGAGCAGTTCTTC.

This clone has just a few counts. The V and J genes are TRBV2 and TRBJ2-7, with D uncertain. V was shortened by 6 bases and J by 2 bases, with 8 bases between the two germline ends. The CDR3 is 12 residues long. CDR1 is SNHLY and CDR2 is FYNNEI in the germline V gene. Written as DNA, the CDR3 is TGTGCCAGCAGCAAACAAACCTACGAGCAGTACGTC. Protein product: CASSKQTYEQYV.

J is TRBJ2-5 and V is TRBV3-1 (or the pseudogene TRBV3-2), with TRBD1 matching over 9 bases. V lost 4 bases to trimming and J lost 5 bases; unmatched junction nucleotides: 5. The CDR3 length is 14 residues. Germline V lookup: CDR1 LGHDT, CDR2 YNNKEL (reference sequence). CDR3 coding DNA: TGTGCCAGCAGCCTCACAGGGGGCGGGGAGACCCAGTACTTC. It specifies CASSLTGGGETQYF.

The chain combines TRBV18 with TRBJ2-7, with TRBD1 matching 10 bases. CDR1 and CDR2 from the germline V gene are KGHSH and LQKENI. There are 15 residues in the CDR3. V shed 6 bases, J shed 2 bases, and the junction held 7 bases outside the gene matches. This CDR3 reads CASSPGTGVTYEQYF. The CDR3 DNA reads as TGTGCCAGCTCTCCCGGGACAGGGGTCACCTACGAGCAGTACTTC.

Points on this clone: This same CDR3 is encoded by further DNA sequences in the sample. The rearrangement uses TRBV28 and TRBJ1-1; D not certain. The germline V gene has CDR1 MDHEN and CDR2 SYDVKM. The CDR3 totals 12 residues. Trimming removed 2 bases from V and 1 base from J, with 2 bases in between. The CDR3 spells CASSLRNTEAFF. The CDR3 DNA reads as TGTGCCAGCAGTTTAAGGAACACTGAAGCTTTCTTT.

This chain joins TRBV10-3 and TRBJ1-5; TRBD1 might be the D (5 bases). The CDR3 has 18 residues. Trimming left V 3 bases short and J 0 bases short, with 18 bases between. Looked up from germline, CDR1 is ENHRY and CDR2 is SYGVKD. The CDR3 region is CAISDPTLSGSSNQPQHF. CDR3 bases: TGTGCCATCAGTGATCCCACCTTGTCAGGGTCTAGCAATCAGCCCCAGCATTTT.

For this clone: Other DNA sequences of this sample code for an identical CDR3. This chain links TRBV30 with TRBJ1-1; a possible D gene is TRBD1 (5 bases). The germline gives CDR1 GTSNPN, CDR2 SVGIG (reference sequence). The V end was cut by 2 bases, the J end by 1 base, with 8 bases between. The CDR3 runs to 13 residues. The CDR3 is CAWSHGGNTEAFF. CDR3 coding DNA: TGTGCCTGGAGTCACGGGGGGAACACTGAAGCTTTCTTT.

The V and J genes are TRBV28 and TRBJ2-7; TRBD2 aligns across 13 bases. Losses at the gene ends were 5 bases for V and 2 bases for J; bases not matched to a gene: 12. Germline V gene data show CDR1 as MDHEN and CDR2 as SYDVKM. The CDR3 is 18 amino acids. CDR3 in amino acids: CASSAGLGLAGITYEQYF. The CDR3 DNA reads as TGTGCCAGCAGTGCAGGGTTGGGACTAGCGGGAATAACCTACGAGCAGTACTTC. The whole variable domain, filled in from reference TRBV28 and TRBJ2-7, reads DVKVTQSSRYLVKRTGEKVFLECVQDMDHENMFWYRQDPGLGLRLIYFSYDVKMKEKGDIPEGYSVSREKKERFSLILESASTNQTSMYLCASSAGLGLAGITYEQYFGPGTRLTVT.